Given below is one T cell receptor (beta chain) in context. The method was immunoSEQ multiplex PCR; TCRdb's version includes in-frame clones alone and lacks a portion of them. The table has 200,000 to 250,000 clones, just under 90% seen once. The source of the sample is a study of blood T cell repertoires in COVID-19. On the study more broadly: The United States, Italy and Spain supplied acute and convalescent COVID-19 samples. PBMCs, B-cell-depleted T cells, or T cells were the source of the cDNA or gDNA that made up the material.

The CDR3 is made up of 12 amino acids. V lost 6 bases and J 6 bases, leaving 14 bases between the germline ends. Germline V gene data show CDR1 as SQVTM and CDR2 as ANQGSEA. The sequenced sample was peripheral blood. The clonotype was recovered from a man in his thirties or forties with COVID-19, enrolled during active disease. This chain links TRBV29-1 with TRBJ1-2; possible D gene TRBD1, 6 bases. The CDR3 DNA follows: TGCAGCGTAGTGACAGGACGGGATGGCTACACCTTC. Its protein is CSVVTGRDGYTF. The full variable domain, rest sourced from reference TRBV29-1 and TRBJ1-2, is SAVISQKPSRDICQRGTSLTIQCQVDSQVTMMFWYRQQPGQSLTLIATANQGSEATYESGFVIDKFPISRPNLTFSTLTVSNMSPEDSSIYLCSVVTGRDGYTFGSGTRLTVV.